This T cell receptor (beta chain) was found in a study of CD8+ T cells in alopecia areata. Germline V lookup: CDR1 SGHDT, CDR2 YYEEEE. The CDR3 length is 15 residues. Deletions cut 0 bases from V and 0 bases from J, with 8 bases between. RNA extraction was followed by reverse transcription into cDNA, which acted as the sequencing template. Libraries were prepared by immunoSEQ multiplex PCR; TCRdb keeps only in-frame clonotypes and omits some of them. The table shows about 130,000 clones, with roughly 58% occurring only once. The specimen comprised CD4+ T cells sorted from blood, sampled at week 0. J is TRBJ2-3 and V is TRBV5-6, with D possibly TRBD2 on 6 matching bases. This TCR was recovered from a human donor with alopecia areata. CDR3 region: CASSLGAGSTDTQYF. The CDR3 nucleotides are TGTGCCAGCAGCTTGGGGGCGGGGAGCACAGATACGCAGTATTTT.